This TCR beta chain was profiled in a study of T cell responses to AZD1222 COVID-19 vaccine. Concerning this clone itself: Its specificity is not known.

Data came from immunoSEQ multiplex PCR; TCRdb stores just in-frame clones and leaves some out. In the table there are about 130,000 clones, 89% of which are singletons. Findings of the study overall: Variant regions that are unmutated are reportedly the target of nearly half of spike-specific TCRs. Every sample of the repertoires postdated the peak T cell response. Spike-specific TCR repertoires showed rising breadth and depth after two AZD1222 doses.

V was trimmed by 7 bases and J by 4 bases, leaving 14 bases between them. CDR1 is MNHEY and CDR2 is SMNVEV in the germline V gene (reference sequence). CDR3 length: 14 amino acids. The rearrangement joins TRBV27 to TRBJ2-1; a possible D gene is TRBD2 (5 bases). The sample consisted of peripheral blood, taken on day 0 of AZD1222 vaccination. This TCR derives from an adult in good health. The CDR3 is CASKNRDLYNEQFF. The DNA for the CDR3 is TGTGCCAGCAAAAATCGGGATCTATACAATGAGCAGTTCTTC.